This T cell receptor (beta chain) came from a study of OX40 agonist ivuxolimab in advanced cancers. Broader study findings: Expanded peripheral T-cell antigen specificity went undetermined. Partial responders dosed at 0.1-3.0 mg/kg displayed clonal expansion ranking among the lowest. The study observed clonal expansion of CD4+ and CD8+ blood T cells by week 6 at 0.1 to 3.0 mg/kg.

Generated by immunoSEQ multiplex PCR, the TCRdb table keeps only in-frame clones and is missing some. This table has fewer than 85,000 clones, 80% to 95% appearing once. Details on this clone: Antigen unknown.

J was trimmed by 4 bases and V by 1 base; bases with no gene match: 4. Germline values: CDR1 LGHNA, CDR2 YSLEER. The CDR3 consists of 15 residues. The sequence was obtained from an adult with an advanced solid tumor such as melanoma, head and neck, liver or kidney cancer. Sequenced material: CD4+ or CD8+ T cells sorted from blood, taken in a trial of the OX40 agonist ivuxolimab. V usage is TRBV4-3 and J usage is TRBJ1-5, with TRBD1 matching 7 bases. The CDR3 region has the DNA TGCGCCAGCAGCCAAGCCTGGGACAGAAATCAGCCCCAGCATTTT. As protein: CASSQAWDRNQPQHF.